The rows below give T cell receptor beta chains drawn from one sample of a study of shared clonotypes between healthy human individuals. Using immunoSEQ multiplex PCR, the repertoire was profiled, and TCRdb retains in-frame clones only, with some absent. The sample consists of 2 million to 3 million clones, 90% to 95% of them appearing once. Sequences were obtained from naive CD4+ T cells from PBMCs. The receptors stem from a man aged 18 to 35 in good health. Some clones in this sample may be carry-over from other donors' samples. The CDR3 runs from the conserved cysteine through the conserved F or W. A D gene is named only where the DNA matches it firmly. Where a row states a size, it is once, few, many or the class of an expanded clone; other rows omit it.

len	v_gene	abundance	j_gene	d_gene	CDR3nt	CDR3aa
13	TRBV2	.	TRBJ2-5	.	TGTGCCAGCGGTTGGGAGGCCCAAGAGACCCAGTACTTC	CASGWEAQETQYF
21	TRBV7-3	.	TRBJ2-3	TRBD2	TGTGCCAGCAGCTTAACAGCCTCATTCGGACTAGCGGGAATTGGAACAGATACGCAGTATTTT	CASSLTASFGLAGIGTDTQYF
13	TRBV28	.	TRBJ2-7	.	TGTGCCAGCAGTTTGGGGGGAACCTACGAGCAGTACTTC	CASSLGGTYEQYF
17	TRBV7-8	.	TRBJ2-2	TRBD2	TGTGCCAGCAGCTTTCGAGTCGCGGGAGGGCCCGCCGGGGAGCTGTTTTTT	CASSFRVAGGPAGELFF
14	TRBV7-9	.	TRBJ2-1	TRBD2	TGTGCCAGCAGCCGTAGTAGCGGGGACAATGAGCAGTTCTTC	CASSRSSGDNEQFF
14	TRBV6-6	.	TRBJ2-7	.	TGTGCCAGCAGCAAGGGCGACAGGCCCTACGAGCAGTACTTC	CASSKGDRPYEQYF
14	TRBV27	.	TRBJ2-3	TRBD2	TGTGCCAGCAGTTTGATAGCGGGAGCAGATACGCAGTATTTT	CASSLIAGADTQYF
14	TRBV6-6	few	TRBJ1-1	.	TGTGCCAGCAGTTACTCCGGGCAGGGCACTGAAGCTTTCTTT	CASSYSGQGTEAFF
19	TRBV7-8	once	TRBJ1-5	TRBD1	TGTGCCAGCAGCTTAGCGGGGACAGGATCTCGACATAGCAATCAGCCCCAGCATTTT	CASSLAGTGSRHSNQPQHF
11	TRBV6-1	.	TRBJ1-1	.	TGTGCCAGCAGCAGACCCCCAGCAGCTTTCTTT	CASSRPPAAFF
16	TRBV7-2	once	TRBJ2-1	.	TGTGCCAGCGTACTGCTGGGACTACAGGGTAAGGGGGAGCAGTTCTTC	CASVLLGLQGKGEQFF
15	TRBV15	.	TRBJ2-1	TRBD2	TGTGCCACCAGCAGAGCCGGGACTAGCTACAATGAGCAGTTCTTC	CATSRAGTSYNEQFF
11	TRBV20-1	.	TRBJ2-5	.	TGCAGTGCTAAACGTCAGGAGACCCAGTACTTC	CSAKRQETQYF
13	TRBV29-1	.	TRBJ2-3	TRBD1	TGCAGCGTTGAAAGACAGGGAACAGATACGCAGTATTTT	CSVERQGTDTQYF
15	TRBV2	.	TRBJ1-3	.	TGTGCCAGCAGCCGCTCGGGGGGGGCTGGAAACACCATATATTTT	CASSRSGGAGNTIYF
13	TRBV29-1	.	TRBJ1-5	.	TGCAGCGTCCAAAGGGGGGAAGGGCAGCCCCAGCATTTT	CSVQRGEGQPQHF
15	TRBV9	.	TRBJ2-4	.	TGTGCCAGCAGCGCCAGTGGTTTAGCCAAAAACATTCAGTACTTC	CASSASGLAKNIQYF
14	TRBV7-2	.	TRBJ1-2	.	TGTGCCAGCAGCTTAGTTGTTTCGGGGGCCGGCTACACCTTC	CASSLVVSGAGYTF
13	TRBV5-1	.	TRBJ2-1	TRBD2	TGCGCCAGCAGCCCGGGGGGGGCGAATGAGCAGTTCTTC	CASSPGGANEQFF
13	TRBV28	once	TRBJ1-2	.	TGTGCCAGCAGTTTAGGAGCTAACTATGGCTACACCTTC	CASSLGANYGYTF
15	TRBV2	.	TRBJ1-1	.	TGTGCCAGCAGGAACTCCGGGGGGCGCTACACTGAAGCTTTCTTT	CASRNSGGRYTEAFF
13	TRBV5-8	.	TRBJ2-5	TRBD1	TGTGCCAGCAGAAATACCGGGACAGGGAGTCAGTACTTC	CASRNTGTGSQYF
16	TRBV18	.	TRBJ2-7	.	TGTGCCAGCTCACCCTCCGGGACCATTGTGGCCTACGAGCAGTACTTC	CASSPSGTIVAYEQYF
15	TRBV7-9	.	TRBJ2-1	TRBD1	TGTGCCAGCAGCACCACAAAGGGACAGGGAGTTGAGCAGTTCTTC	CASSTTKGQGVEQFF
14	TRBV18	.	TRBJ2-3	TRBD1	TGTGCCAGCTCCCGGGACAGGGAGGGAGATACGCAGTATTTT	CASSRDREGDTQYF
14	TRBV9	.	TRBJ2-3	.	TGTGCCAGCAGCCCATCGACGGCCCCAGATACGCAGTATTTT	CASSPSTAPDTQYF
13	TRBV19	once	TRBJ1-6	TRBD1	TGTGCCAGTAGTGGGACAGGAAATTCACCCCTCCACTTT	CASSGTGNSPLHF
11	TRBV2	few	TRBJ1-1	.	TGTGCCAGCAGTCGGACGCCTGAAGCTTTCTTT	CASSRTPEAFF
13	TRBV6-5	once	TRBJ2-1	.	TGTGCCAGCAGTTGGGACGCCTACAATGAGCAGTTCTTC	CASSWDAYNEQFF
14	TRBV4-2	.	TRBJ2-3	.	TGTGCCAGCAGCCAAGGTGGCAGGGCCTCCGCGCAGTATTTT	CASSQGGRASAQYF
12	TRBV9	.	TRBJ2-3	.	TGTGCCAGCAGCGCGAACACAGATACGCAGTATTTT	CASSANTDTQYF
15	TRBV28	.	TRBJ2-6	.	TGTGCCAGCAGTTCCCCGAAAGCTGGGGCCAACGTCCTGACTTTC	CASSSPKAGANVLTF
19	TRBV9	.	TRBJ1-2	.	TGTGCCAGCAGCGTAGACCATAAAAGAGTTAGGGGCAAGGACTATGGCTACACCTTC	CASSVDHKRVRGKDYGYTF